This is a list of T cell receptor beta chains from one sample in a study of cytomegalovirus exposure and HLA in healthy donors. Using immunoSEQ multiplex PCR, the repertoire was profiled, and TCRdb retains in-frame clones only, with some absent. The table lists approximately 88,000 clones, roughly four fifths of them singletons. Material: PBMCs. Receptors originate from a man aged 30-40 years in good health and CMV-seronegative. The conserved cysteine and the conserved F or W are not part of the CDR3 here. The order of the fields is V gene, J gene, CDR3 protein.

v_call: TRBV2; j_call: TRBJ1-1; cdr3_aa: ASSADTPRGAF
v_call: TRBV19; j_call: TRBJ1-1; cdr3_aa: ASSLQTGAGTEAF
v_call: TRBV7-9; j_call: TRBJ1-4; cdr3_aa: ASSSTLREAGATNEKLF
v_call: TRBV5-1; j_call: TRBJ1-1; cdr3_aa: ASSTQGGGGTEAF
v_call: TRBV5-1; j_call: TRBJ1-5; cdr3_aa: ASSAGGISQPQH
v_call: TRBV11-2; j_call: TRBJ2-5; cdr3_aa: ASSLGDTQETQY
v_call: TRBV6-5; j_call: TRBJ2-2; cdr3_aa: ASRTGSGELF
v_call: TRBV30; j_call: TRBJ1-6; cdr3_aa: AWSVPRALLNSPLH
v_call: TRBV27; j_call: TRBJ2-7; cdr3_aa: ASSLLGAYEQY
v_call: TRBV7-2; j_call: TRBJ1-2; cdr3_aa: ASSFPQRGYGYT
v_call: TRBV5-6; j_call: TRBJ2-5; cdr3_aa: ASSSTGVETQY
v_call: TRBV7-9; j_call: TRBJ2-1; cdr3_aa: ASSLDRTSGFNEQF
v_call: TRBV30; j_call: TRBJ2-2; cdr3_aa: AWSVLGQGAGELF
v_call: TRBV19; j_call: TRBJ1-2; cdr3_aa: ASSPQTNYGYT
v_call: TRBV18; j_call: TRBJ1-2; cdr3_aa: ASSPRTGMYSRGYT
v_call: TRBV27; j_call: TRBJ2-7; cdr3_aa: ASSLSVAGPYEQY
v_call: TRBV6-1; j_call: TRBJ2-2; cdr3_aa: ASSVFEGAGELF
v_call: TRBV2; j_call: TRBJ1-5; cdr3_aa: ASRGQGASNQPQH
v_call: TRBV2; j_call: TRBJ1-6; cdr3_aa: ASSERTANSPLH
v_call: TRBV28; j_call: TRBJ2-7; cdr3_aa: ASSPPSGAGGEQY
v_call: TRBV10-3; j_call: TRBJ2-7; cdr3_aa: AIRGQANEQY
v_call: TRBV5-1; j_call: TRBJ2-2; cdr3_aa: ASRRDTGELF
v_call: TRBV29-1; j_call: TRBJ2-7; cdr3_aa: SAATGHEQY
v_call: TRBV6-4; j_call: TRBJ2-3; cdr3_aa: ASRGDESTDTQY
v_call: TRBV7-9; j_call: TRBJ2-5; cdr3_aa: ASSSLRTSGSQETQY
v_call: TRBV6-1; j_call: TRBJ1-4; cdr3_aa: ASRRGEGEKLF
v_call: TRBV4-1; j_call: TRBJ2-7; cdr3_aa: ASSQKEGVNWNEQY
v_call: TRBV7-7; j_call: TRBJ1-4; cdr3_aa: ASSSARSEKLF
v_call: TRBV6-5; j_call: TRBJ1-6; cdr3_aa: ASNPGAGVSSPLH
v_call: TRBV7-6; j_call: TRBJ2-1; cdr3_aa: ASSLGLASYNEQF
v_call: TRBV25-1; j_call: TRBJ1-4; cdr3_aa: ASRNTDRGLNEKLF
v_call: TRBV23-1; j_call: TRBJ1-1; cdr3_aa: ASRIQGNTEAF
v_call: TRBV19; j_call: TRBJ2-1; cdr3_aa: ASSIGGAKQF
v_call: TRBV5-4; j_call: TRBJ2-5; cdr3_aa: ASSLNRGGRQETQY
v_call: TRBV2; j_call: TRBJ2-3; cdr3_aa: ASRKMGLASTDTQY
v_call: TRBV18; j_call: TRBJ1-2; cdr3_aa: ASSPPRYQGVSSGYT
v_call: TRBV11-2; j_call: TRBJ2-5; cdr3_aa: ASTRAGESQETQY
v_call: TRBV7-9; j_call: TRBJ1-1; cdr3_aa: ASSPGGWAGLNTEAF
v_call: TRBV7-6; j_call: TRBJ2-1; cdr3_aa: ASSKPGTEQF
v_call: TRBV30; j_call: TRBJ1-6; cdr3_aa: AWSDTGVADLH
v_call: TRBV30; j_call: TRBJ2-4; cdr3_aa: AWEIRQGARNIQY